The clone carrying this T cell receptor (beta chain) was detected ten times or more. The sample belongs to a study of regulatory T cells in long-lasting Graves disease. This CDR3 spans 16 amino acids. CDR1 and CDR2 from the germline V gene are SNHLY and FYNNEI. V lost 6 bases and J lost 8; bases outside the gene matches: 15. Researchers made TCR beta libraries by using iRepertoire HTBI primers and running Arm-PCR on CDR3 regions. TCRdb re-called the multiplex PCR reads with MiXCR, one entry per CDR3 protein. Of 360,000 or so distinct CDR3 sequences listed, more than 20% are singletons. Time point of the sample: persistent/refractory GD, antithyroid drugs over 5 years with positive TRAb. RNA extracted from PBMCs served as the sequencing template.

The chain carries TRBV2 and TRBJ2-1; 8 nucleotides align to TRBD1. The specimen comprised peripheral blood mononuclear cells (PBMCs), sampled when the disease was refractory, from a patient treated with antithyroid drugs. The sequence derives from a woman aged 35 to 49 with Graves disease. The CDR3 DNA reads TGTGCCAGCAGCCCCCATGCCGGGACAGGTCCCCATGAGCAGTTCTTC. Residues: CASSPHAGTGPHEQFF.